One and the same sample provided the 26 T cell receptor beta chains below, sequenced in a study of T cell responses to AZD1222 COVID-19 vaccine. Sequencing was performed with immunoSEQ multiplex PCR; in TCRdb, only in-frame clones are kept and a portion is missing. This table holds tens of thousands of clones, 80% to 90% found once. The sample in question was peripheral blood, obtained on day 0 of AZD1222 vaccination. The receptors shown here come from an adult in good health.

The V gene is TRBV5-4, the J gene TRBJ2-1; 7 bases fit TRBD2. The CDR3 length is 16 residues. Germline CDR1 is SGHNT and CDR2 is YYREEE (reference sequence). J was trimmed by 0 bases and V by 4 bases; bases with no gene match: 7. The CDR3: CASSRPGGSSYNEQFF. CDR3 DNA: TGTGCCAGCAGCAGGCCGGGGGGTAGCTCCTACAATGAGCAGTTCTTC.

The chain has TRBV19 and TRBJ2-2; tentatively, D is TRBD2 (7 bases). Trimming shortened V by 3 bases and J by 4 bases, and 12 bases separated the two germline ends. The CDR3 totals 15 residues. CDR1 is LNHDA and CDR2 is SQIVND in the germline V gene (reference sequence). In nucleotides, the CDR3 is TGTGCCAGTAGTATTGGAGGGGGGGTCACCGGGGAGCTGTTTTTT. Translation gives CASSIGGGVTGELFF.

The rearrangement joins TRBV5-6 to TRBJ1-1, with unresolved D. The CDR3 spans 17 residues. The V gene lost 4 bases and the J gene lost 0 bases, with 19 bases spanning the gap. The germline V gene encodes CDR1 SGHDT and CDR2 YYEEEE. The CDR3 DNA follows: TGTGCCAGCAGCCAAGATCAAAACGGGCTCATGAACACTGAAGCTTTCTTT. Residues: CASSQDQNGLMNTEAFF. The full variable domain, rest sourced from reference TRBV5-6 and TRBJ1-1, is DAGVTQSPTHLIKTRGQQVTLRCSPKSGHDTVSWYQQALGQGPQFIFQYYEEEERQRGNFPDRFSGHQFPNYSSELNVNALLLGDSALYLCASSQDQNGLMNTEAFFGQGTRLTVV.

CDR3 region: CASSGGHWNTEAFF. In DNA, the CDR3 is TGTGCCAGCAGTGGGGGACATTGGAACACTGAAGCTTTCTTT. This chain joins TRBV2 and TRBJ1-1; tentative D call: TRBD1 (6 bases). The V end lost 4 bases, the J end lost 1 base, and 10 bases lay between the germline ends. The CDR3 sequence is 14 residues long. The V gene's germline CDR1 is SNHLY and CDR2 FYNNEI.

V gene TRBV15 combines with J gene TRBJ2-7, with 8 bases aligning to TRBD2. V was pared by 5 bases and J by 4 bases, with 10 bases of the junction left unmatched. CDR3 length: 15 amino acids. Germline CDR1 LNHNV, CDR2 YYDKDF (reference sequence). The CDR3 coding sequence is TGTGCCACCAGCGGAACCGGGACTAGTTGGTACGAGCAGTACTTC. Amino acid sequence: CATSGTGTSWYEQYF.

This chain joins TRBV27 and TRBJ1-5; TRBD1 might be the D (6 bases). The germline CDR1 and CDR2 sequences are MNHEY and SMNVEV (reference sequence). The CDR3 consists of 15 residues. The V gene lost 3 bases and the J gene lost 4 bases, with 13 bases spanning the gap. CDR3 DNA sequence: TGTGCCAGCAGTTTCCGGTCAGGGGCTAATCAGCCCCAGCATTTT. Residues: CASSFRSGANQPQHF.

This clone was found once. The gene calls are TRBV3-1 (or the pseudogene TRBV3-2) and TRBJ2-7; 8 nucleotides agree with TRBD1. There are 14 residues in the CDR3. The germline CDR1 and CDR2 sequences are LGHDT and YNNKEL (reference sequence). V trimming: 4 bases; J trimming: 7 bases; junction bases outside the gene matches: 9. The CDR3: CASSPRTGTQEQYF. CDR3 nucleotide sequence: TGTGCCAGCAGCCCTAGGACAGGGACTCAAGAGCAGTACTTC.

The chain joins TRBV28 to TRBJ1-1, with a possible D match to TRBD1 (6 bases). Trimming pared 3 bases from V and 1 base from J, leaving 12 bases between. The CDR3 covers 15 residues. The germline V gene encodes CDR1 MDHEN and CDR2 SYDVKM. This CDR3 reads CASSLRSDRNTEAFF. In DNA, the CDR3 is TGTGCCAGCAGTTTGCGATCGGACAGGAACACTGAAGCTTTCTTT.

The chain uses TRBV5-1 and TRBJ2-3, with D uncertain. The germline V gene has CDR1 SGHRS and CDR2 YFSETQ. CDR3 length equals 11 residues. V was trimmed by 5 bases and J by 3 bases, leaving 4 bases between them. CDR3 sequence: CASRGTDTQYF. CDR3 bases: TGCGCCAGCAGAGGTACAGATACGCAGTATTTT.

The genes are TRBV28 and TRBJ1-2, with 9 bases fitting TRBD1. The CDR3 is 17 residues long. The germline CDR1 and CDR2 sequences are MDHEN and SYDVKM. V dropped 1 base and J dropped 0; count of bases not matched to a gene: 6. CDR3 in DNA: TGTGCCAGCAGTTTATACAGGGGGCCACGAGCTAACTATGGCTACACCTTC. Encoded protein: CASSLYRGPRANYGYTF.

This chain connects TRBV29-1 to TRBJ1-4; D uncertain. This CDR3 has 12 amino acids. In germline, CDR1 is SQVTM, CDR2 ANQGSEA. V lost 4 bases to trimming and J lost 4 bases, with 7 bases between them. The chain's CDR3 is CSVVGYNEKLFF. The CDR3 DNA is TGCAGCGTTGTTGGGTATAATGAAAAACTGTTTTTT.

DNA of the CDR3: TGCGCCAGCAAAGGCCAGAGCTATGGCTACACCTTC. This gives the protein CASKGQSYGYTF. The chain has TRBV4-1 and TRBJ1-2; the D is unclear. This CDR3 region has 12 residues. V dropped 7 bases and J dropped 4 bases, with 10 bases sitting between them. Per germline, CDR1 MGHRA and CDR2 YSYEKL.

This clone was detected only once. The chain uses TRBV12-5 and TRBJ1-4; D is ambiguous. From germline, CDR1 is LGHNT and CDR2 FRNRAP. The ends were cut back, 5 bases at V and 7 bases at J, with 23 bases in the middle. The CDR3 covers 17 residues. CDR3 DNA sequence: TGTGCTAGTGGTAACCAATATCTTCGCGGGTCGGGTGAAAAACTGTTTTTT. Residues: CASGNQYLRGSGEKLFF. Using reference TRBV12-5 and TRBJ1-4 for the parts outside the CDR3, the full variable domain is DARVTQTPRHKVTEMGQEVTMRCQPILGHNTVFWYRQTMMQGLELLAYFRNRAPLDDSGMPKDRFSAEMPDATLATLKIQPSEPRDSAVYFCASGNQYLRGSGEKLFFGSGTQLSVL.

V gene TRBV5-6 combines with J gene TRBJ2-7, with unresolved D. Germline values: CDR1 SGHDT, CDR2 YYEEEE. The CDR3 is made up of 12 amino acids. Trimming pared 1 base from V and 3 bases from J, leaving 5 bases between. CDR3 coding DNA: TGTGCCAGCAGCTTGCGAAACTACGAGCAGTACTTC. It encodes CASSLRNYEQYF.

V gene TRBV7-2 combines with J gene TRBJ2-3, with 11 bases that match TRBD2. CDR1 is SGHTA and CDR2 is FQGNSA in the germline V gene. This CDR3 has 14 residues. Unmatched junction bases numbered 0, after V lost 3 bases and J lost 4 bases. DNA for the CDR3: TGTGCCAGCAGCTTTAGCGGGGGGGCAGATACGCAGTATTTT. It is translated as CASSFSGGADTQYF.

As DNA, the CDR3 is TGTGCCAGCTCACCACCACAGGGGCTTAGCACAGATACGCAGTATTTT. Residues: CASSPPQGLSTDTQYF. The chain combines TRBV18 with TRBJ2-3; TRBD1 matches 7 bases. V shed 0 bases, J shed 0 bases, and the junction held 3 bases outside the gene matches. The CDR3 is made up of 16 amino acids. Germline CDR1 is KGHSH and CDR2 is LQKENI.

The rearrangement uses TRBV30 and TRBJ2-7; tentative D call: TRBD2 (6 bases). Trimming cost V 3 bases and J 3 bases, with 18 bases left between them. Germline CDR1 GTSNPN, CDR2 SVGIG (reference sequence). The CDR3 extends over 15 amino acids. CDR3 region: CAWRRDGGFYYEQYF. CDR3 coding DNA: TGTGCCTGGAGGCGGGATGGAGGGTTTTACTACGAGCAGTACTTC.

V is TRBV19 and J is TRBJ2-4, with 7 bases that match TRBD1. V gave up 8 bases and J gave up 3 bases; unmatched junction bases: 10. CDR1 LNHDA and CDR2 SQIVND come from the germline V gene (reference sequence). CDR3 length: 15 amino acids. CDR3 bases: TGTGCCAGTTTACACAGGGGCTCCGGCAAAAACATTCAGTACTTC. This codes for CASLHRGSGKNIQYF.

The chain has TRBV3-1 (or the pseudogene TRBV3-2) and TRBJ1-3; D is unclear. The CDR3 is 14 amino acids. V gave up 4 bases and J gave up 0 bases, with 7 bases separating them. The V gene's germline CDR1 is LGHDT and CDR2 YNNKEL (reference sequence). CDR3 in DNA: TGTGCCAGCAGCCTTCAGTACTCTGGAAACACCATATATTTT. This encodes CASSLQYSGNTIYF.

This chain connects TRBV15 to TRBJ1-1; perhaps TRBD1 as D (5 bases). Germline assignment: CDR1 LNHNV and CDR2 YYDKDF (reference sequence). This CDR3 is 17 amino acids long. V was clipped by 5 bases and J by 0 bases, with 19 bases between them. In DNA form, the CDR3 reads TGTGCCACCAGCGACGGAATCCCCGGGGCCGTGAACACTGAAGCTTTCTTT. As protein: CATSDGIPGAVNTEAFF.

The chain combines TRBV11-2 with TRBJ2-5, with 7 bases matching TRBD1. The CDR3 loop spans 15 amino acids. V shed 4 bases and J 0 bases; nucleotides not matched to a gene: 5. Germline loops: CDR1 SGHAT, CDR2 FQNNGV. CDR3 nucleotide sequence: TGTGCCAGCAGCTCTATGACAGGGAACCAAGAGACCCAGTACTTC. This translates into CASSSMTGNQETQYF.

V and J are TRBV24-1 and TRBJ2-1; TRBD1 matches 8 bases. Germline CDR1 KGHDR, CDR2 SFDVKD. The CDR3 runs 14 residues. Germline trimming cut 5 bases from V and 10 bases from J; bases unmatched to any gene: 9. The CDR3 protein is CATSVSAGGSEQFF. The CDR3 nucleotides read TGTGCCACCAGTGTTTCCGCAGGGGGCAGCGAGCAGTTCTTC.

The V and J genes are TRBV5-1 and TRBJ1-2; D unclear. The CDR3 has 13 amino acids. V lost 5 bases and J 4 bases, leaving 12 bases between the germline ends. Per the germline V gene, CDR1 is SGHRS and CDR2 is YFSETQ. For the CDR3, the DNA is TGCGCCAGCAGTGACGGAGGAGCCTATGGCTACACCTTC. This sequence encodes CASSDGGAYGYTF.

This rearrangement joins TRBV6-5 to TRBJ1-2; tentative D call: TRBD1 (5 bases). The CDR3 has 15 residues. The V end was cut by 0 bases, the J end by 8 bases, with 16 bases between. Per germline, CDR1 MNHEY and CDR2 SVGAGI. CDR3 protein: CASSYSISAGNGYTF. For the CDR3, the DNA is TGTGCCAGCAGTTACTCGATTTCGGCAGGGAACGGCTACACCTTC.

The chain uses TRBV6-1 and TRBJ1-6, with D hard to call. Germline CDR1 and CDR2: MNHNS and SASEGT. V lost 3 bases and J 7 bases, leaving 10 bases between the germline ends. There are 14 residues in the CDR3. Here the CDR3 DNA reads TGTGCCAGCAGTGAGGCCGGAGCGAATTCACCCCTCCACTTT. It encodes CASSEAGANSPLHF.

The chain uses TRBV12-3 or TRBV12-4 and TRBJ1-2; D not certain. The CDR3 consists of 13 residues. The V end lost 6 bases, the J end lost 3 bases, and 11 bases lay between the germline ends. The CDR3: CASRFNVDYGYTF. CDR3 in DNA: TGTGCCAGCAGATTCAACGTGGACTATGGCTACACCTTC.